This record concerns one T cell receptor beta chain sequence. V gave up 0 bases and J gave up 7 bases; unmatched junction bases: 5. CDR3 length equals 15 residues. Germline CDR1 and CDR2: LGHDT and YNNKEL (reference sequence). In the source study's methods: From reference gene primer amplification, estimates of nucleated cell counts were derived. Data came from immunoSEQ multiplex PCR; TCRdb stores just in-frame clones and leaves some out. Clone size and the V and J calls come from that table; the DNA yielded D and trimming. The sample lists about 55,000 clones, 91% occurring once. The sample originates from a study of blood T cell repertoires in COVID-19. Study overall: The United States, Italy and Spain supplied acute and convalescent COVID-19 samples.

The specimen sequenced was peripheral blood. The receptor comes from a man aged 50-60 years with active COVID-19. The chain is built from TRBV3-1 (or the pseudogene TRBV3-2) and TRBJ2-4; 8 bases agree with TRBD1. The CDR3 protein is CASSQDPGGWNIQYF. The DNA of the CDR3 is TGTGCCAGCAGCCAAGACCCAGGGGGCTGGAACATTCAGTACTTC.